Each of the 25 T cell receptor beta chains below was sequenced from the same sample in a study of neurological immune-mediated disorders. Via MiXCR, TCRdb re-called the 5' RACE reads, giving one row per CDR3 protein. The table records around 50,000 distinct CDR3 sequences, around 13% of them present only once. The time point is: longitudinal time-point 2. The sequenced material came from PBMCs. These receptors originate from a male donor with HTLV-1-associated myelopathy (HAM/TSP).

This clonotype was seen repeatedly, ten times or more. V gene TRBV5-5 combines with J gene TRBJ1-2; D perhaps matches TRBD1 (6 bases). Deletions cut 0 bases from V and 2 bases from J, with 8 bases between. From germline, CDR1 is SGHKS and CDR2 YYEKEE (reference sequence). The CDR3 runs to 14 residues. The CDR3 DNA sequence: TGTGCCAGCAGCTTGGCCGGACAGAACTATGGCTACACCTTC. Its translation: CASSLAGQNYGYTF.

This clonotype was detected ten times or more. The J gene is TRBJ2-3, the V gene TRBV14; D is perhaps TRBD2 (7 bases). V lost 2 bases and J lost 5, with 23 bases in between. The CDR3 spans 18 residues. Germline CDR1 reads SGHDN; CDR2 reads FVKESK. The CDR3 DNA reads TGTGCCAGCAGCCAACCCGCCCTTAGAGGGGGGGCCAAAGATACGCAGTATTTT. It codes for CASSQPALRGGAKDTQYF.

This clonotype was detected ten times or more. This chain connects TRBV5-1 to TRBJ1-4; weak D call: TRBD1 (6 bases). The V gene's germline CDR1 is SGHRS and CDR2 YFSETQ. The CDR3 is 14 residues long. The V gene lost 3 bases and the J gene lost 5 bases, with 11 bases spanning the gap. Here the CDR3 DNA reads TGCGCCAGCAGCTCTGGACAGCCGAATGAAAAACTGTTTTTT. Residues: CASSSGQPNEKLFF. Combining the CDR3 with reference TRBV5-1 and TRBJ1-4 gives the whole variable domain KAGVTQTPRYLIKTRGQQVTLSCSPISGHRSVSWYQQTPGQGLQFLFEYFSETQRNKGNFPGRFSGRQFSNSRSEMNVSTLELGDSALYLCASSSGQPNEKLFFGSGTQLSVL.

This clonotype occurred many times. The rearrangement uses TRBV7-9 and TRBJ1-6; possible D gene TRBD1, 6 bases. Germline-derived CDR1 and CDR2 are SEHNR and FQNEAQ (reference sequence). The germline V and J ends were trimmed by 3 bases and 7 bases, with 13 bases remaining between them. This CDR3 spans 15 amino acids. CDR3 nucleotide sequence: TGTGCCAGCAGCTTGTTGACAGGCTCCAATTCACCCCTCCACTTT. This sequence encodes CASSLLTGSNSPLHF.

In its sample, this clonotype was seen many times. The chain combines TRBV29-1 with TRBJ2-7; a weak D match, TRBD1 (5 bases). This CDR3 is built from 11 residues. The ends were cut back, 5 bases at V and 4 bases at J, with 9 bases in the middle. Germline V CDR1 and CDR2: SQVTM, ANQGSEA. CDR3 loop: CSVKTGYEQYF. In nucleotides, the CDR3 is TGCAGCGTTAAAACAGGTTACGAGCAGTACTTC.

The sample holds many counts of this clonotype. The genes are TRBV7-6 and TRBJ2-1, with a possible D match to TRBD2 (6 bases). V was pared by 1 base and J by 6 bases, with 16 bases between. There are 16 residues in the CDR3. Germline V CDR1 and CDR2: SGHVS, FNYEAQ. CDR3 in amino acids: CASSLGRRGNPNEQFF. CDR3 nucleotide sequence: TGTGCCAGCAGCTTAGGGCGGCGGGGAAACCCCAATGAGCAGTTCTTC.

This clonotype was counted a few times. A much larger clonotype is one base distant, so this may be a read error. The chain carries TRBV29-1 and TRBJ2-7; TRBD2 is a possible D gene (6 bases). Germline V gene data show CDR1 as SQVTM and CDR2 as ANQGSEA. The CDR3 has 14 amino acids. Trimming shortened V by 6 bases and J by 4 bases, and 19 bases separated the two germline ends. CDR3 region: CSVLPGRGYYEQYF. CDR3 DNA sequence: TGCAGCGTATTGCCGGGACGGGGGTATTACGAGCAGTACTTC.

This clonotype was picked up many times. The chain carries TRBV20-1 and TRBJ2-5, with TRBD1 matching over 7 bases. Germline V gene data show CDR1 as DFQATT and CDR2 as SNEGSKA (reference sequence). J lost 5 bases, V lost 6 bases, and 6 bases had no gene match. This CDR3 is 12 amino acids long. The CDR3 coding sequence is TGCAGTGCCGAGGGGGCTGGGGAGACCCAGTACTTC. This encodes CSAEGAGETQYF.

This clonotype has a count of ten or more. The genes are TRBV7-9 and TRBJ2-7; 7 nucleotides agree with TRBD1. Per the germline V gene, CDR1 is SEHNR and CDR2 is FQNEAQ (reference sequence). Trimming cost V 1 base and J 5 bases; bases outside gene matches: 5. The CDR3 is 14 amino acids. CDR3 protein: CASSLGQGDHEQYF. CDR3 coding DNA: TGTGCCAGCAGCTTAGGACAGGGTGACCACGAGCAGTACTTC.

This clonotype was counted ten times or more. The chain couples TRBV28 to TRBJ2-7; D is possibly TRBD2 (5 bases). Germline V gene lookup returns CDR1 MDHEN and CDR2 SYDVKM. This CDR3 contains 16 residues. V lost 6 bases and J lost 4, with 22 bases in between. The CDR3 reads CASRNGGPISSYEQYF. The CDR3 DNA sequence: TGTGCCAGCAGGAATGGCGGGCCGATCTCAAGTTACGAGCAGTACTTC.

This clonotype was seen ten or more times. The J gene is TRBJ2-2, the V gene TRBV5-4; a possible D gene is TRBD1 (6 bases). V shed 1 base and J shed 0 bases, with 10 bases lying between them. CDR1 and CDR2 (germline): SGHNT, YYREEE (reference sequence). This CDR3 is 16 amino acids long. Written as DNA, the CDR3 is TGTGCCAGCAGCTTGCTTGGGGGCCCGAACACCGGGGAGCTGTTTTTT. Amino acid sequence: CASSLLGGPNTGELFF. Drawing the rest from reference TRBV5-4 and TRBJ2-2, the complete variable domain is ETGVTQSPTHLIKTRGQQVTLRCSSQSGHNTVSWYQQALGQGPQFIFQYYREEENGRGNFPPRFSGLQFPNYSSELNVNALELDDSALYLCASSLLGGPNTGELFFGEGSRLTVL.

The V and J genes are TRBV10-2 and TRBJ2-1; no clear D. The V and J ends lost 2 bases and 0 bases respectively, with 8 bases between them. The CDR3 has 15 residues. The germline V gene encodes CDR1 WSHSY and CDR2 SAAADI. The CDR3 nucleotides read TGCGCCAGCAGTGAGGGCAGGAGCTCCTACAATGAGCAGTTCTTC. Translated, it gives CASSEGRSSYNEQFF.

This clonotype has a count of ten or more. The chain couples TRBV7-2 to TRBJ2-1; TRBD2 aligns across 8 bases. The length of the CDR3 is 17 residues. CDR1 is SGHTA and CDR2 is FQGNSA in the germline V gene. J was trimmed by 4 bases and V by 0 bases; bases with no gene match: 8. CDR3 sequence: CASSLAVTSGTYNEQFF. The DNA of the CDR3 is TGTGCCAGCAGCTTAGCTGTCACTAGCGGTACTTACAATGAGCAGTTCTTC.

This clonotype was seen at least ten times. The J gene is TRBJ2-5, the V gene TRBV18, with 7 bases fitting TRBD1. The trim removed 3 bases at V and 5 bases at J, leaving 9 bases unmatched. Germline V gives CDR1 KGHSH, CDR2 LQKENI. The CDR3 loop spans 15 amino acids. The CDR3 DNA follows: TGTGCCAGCTCACCGCGCAGGGGGATTCGGGAGACCCAGTACTTC. Translation: CASSPRRGIRETQYF.

This clonotype was recorded at least ten times. The V call is TRBV7-9, the J call TRBJ2-6; D unresolved. Trimming took off 1 base at V and 0 bases at J, with 7 bases between the two ends. Germline values: CDR1 SEHNR, CDR2 FQNEAQ (reference sequence). The CDR3 has 16 residues. In DNA form, the CDR3 reads TGTGCCAGCAGCTTAGGAGTAAACTCTGGGGCCAACGTCCTGACTTTC. Its translation: CASSLGVNSGANVLTF. The full variable domain, rest sourced from reference TRBV7-9 and TRBJ2-6, is DTGVSQNPRHKITKRGQNVTFRCDPISEHNRLYWYRQTLGQGPEFLTYFQNEAQLEKSRLLSDRFSAERPKGSFSTLEIQRTEQGDSAMYLCASSLGVNSGANVLTFGAGSRLTVL.

This clonotype showed up many times. The rearrangement joins TRBV20-1 to TRBJ2-1; D remains ambiguous. Trimming pared 0 bases from V and 0 bases from J, leaving 9 bases between. The CDR3 loop spans 15 amino acids. Looked up from germline, CDR1 is DFQATT and CDR2 is SNEGSKA (reference sequence). The CDR3 loop reads CSARDSSFSYNEQFF. In DNA, the CDR3 is TGCAGTGCTAGAGACAGTAGCTTCTCCTACAATGAGCAGTTCTTC.

At least ten counts were recorded for this clonotype. The chain links TRBV7-6 to TRBJ2-5; no clear D gene. Germline values: CDR1 SGHVS, CDR2 FNYEAQ. The CDR3 has 14 amino acids. V was cut by 1 base and J by 0 bases, with 6 bases left in between. The CDR3 DNA follows: TGTGCCAGCAGCTTAGGGGTCCACCAAGAGACCCAGTACTTC. Amino acid sequence: CASSLGVHQETQYF.

As for this clonotype: A read error may be the cause here, since a much bigger clone is one base away. The rearrangement joins TRBV5-8 to TRBJ1-1, with 11 bases fitting TRBD1. There are 16 residues in the CDR3. From germline, CDR1 is SGHTS and CDR2 YDEGEE. V shed 4 bases, J shed 5 bases, and the junction held 10 bases outside the gene matches. CDR3 bases: TGTGCCAGCAGCCGCCGGGACAGGGGGATATGGACTGAAGCTTTCTTT. Protein sequence: CASSRRDRGIWTEAFF.

This clonotype was detected many times. The chain couples TRBV7-2 to TRBJ1-2, with a weak D call TRBD1 (5 bases). The CDR3 totals 14 residues. Germline CDR1 is SGHTA and CDR2 is FQGNSA. The V gene lost 2 bases and the J gene lost 0 bases, with 7 bases spanning the gap. In nucleotides, the CDR3 is TGTGCCAGCAGCTTACCGGGGCCTAACTATGGCTACACCTTC. It encodes CASSLPGPNYGYTF.

This clonotype was counted at least ten times. The rearrangement joins TRBV20-1 to TRBJ2-3; tentative D call: TRBD2 (5 bases). Germline CDR1 is DFQATT and CDR2 is SNEGSKA (reference sequence). The CDR3 length is 15 residues. V lost 3 bases to trimming and J lost 6 bases, with 19 bases between them. CDR3: CSASGGSGFSDTQYF. CDR3 sequence (DNA): TGCAGTGCTAGTGGCGGGTCGGGTTTTTCGGATACGCAGTATTTT.

This clonotype was detected many times. This chain links TRBV5-1 with TRBJ2-3; D unresolved. CDR1 and CDR2 from the germline V gene are SGHRS and YFSETQ. The CDR3 sequence is 14 residues long. V dropped 0 bases and J dropped 6 bases, with 11 bases sitting between them. CDR3 sequence: CASSLGGQSDTQYF. As DNA, the CDR3 is TGCGCCAGCAGCTTGGGGGGTCAGTCGGATACGCAGTATTTT.

In this sample, this clonotype turned up many times. The V call is TRBV10-3, the J call TRBJ1-1, with 7 bases identical to TRBD1. Germline loops: CDR1 ENHRY, CDR2 SYGVKD. The CDR3 has 14 amino acids. Unmatched junction bases numbered 10, after V lost 11 bases and J lost 1 base. CDR3 sequence (DNA): TGTGCCGCCAGTTTGGGGGACAGGAACACTGAAGCTTTCTTT. This translates into CAASLGDRNTEAFF.

There are many counts of this clonotype. This chain connects TRBV10-3 to TRBJ2-5, with a weak D call TRBD2 (5 bases). The CDR3 contains 15 residues. Trimming removed 0 bases at V and 1 base at J, with 9 bases between. Germline assignment: CDR1 ENHRY and CDR2 SYGVKD. CDR3 region: CAISESGGRQETQYF. In DNA form, the CDR3 reads TGTGCCATCAGTGAGTCGGGCGGGCGCCAAGAGACCCAGTACTTC.

This clonotype was counted many times. V gene TRBV20-1 combines with J gene TRBJ2-2; possibly TRBD1 or TRBD2 for D (5 bases each). V was pared by 1 base and J by 5 bases, with 17 bases between. CDR1 and CDR2 from the germline V gene are DFQATT and SNEGSKA (reference sequence). This CDR3 spans 16 amino acids. The CDR3, as DNA: TGCAGTGCTAGAGTAGGGGTTGCGTCGGGGACCGGGGAGCTGTTTTTT. It encodes CSARVGVASGTGELFF.

There are many counts of this clonotype. The chain uses TRBV9 and TRBJ2-2, with D unclear. The CDR3 covers 15 residues. V was cut by 2 bases and J by 2 bases, with 10 bases left in between. Germline lookup yields CDR1 SGDLS and CDR2 YYNGEE. The DNA for the CDR3 is TGTGCCAGCAGCGTGGGCCAGGTAAACACCGGGGAGCTGTTTTTT. Protein sequence: CASSVGQVNTGELFF.